This entry is about one T cell receptor (beta chain). Its target is not known. Scientists made TCR beta libraries using quantitative 5'-RACE with molecular barcodes. MiXCR, run by TCRdb on the 5' RACE reads, gives a single entry per CDR3 protein. This table holds roughly 280,000 distinct CDR3 sequences, 20% found once. This entry is derived from a study of CD8 T cells in ankylosing spondylitis. Overall study findings and caveats: Disease-linked clones reportedly concentrated significantly in matched ankylosing spondylitis synovial fluid. The study identified a TCR beta motif of several highly homologous variants that appeared characteristic of ankylosing spondylitis blood.

The CDR3 has 13 residues. Trimming took 0 bases from V and 6 from J, leaving 10 bases between them. Germline V gene sequence: CDR1 GTSNPN, CDR2 SVGIG (reference sequence). The source of this sequence is a male donor with ankylosing spondylitis or in good health (not recorded which). The gene calls are TRBV30 and TRBJ2-3; no clear D. Sequenced: blood, either unsorted or a sorted T cell fraction (not recorded which). The CDR3 coding sequence is TGTGCCTGGAGTGTTGGGTTTGCCGATACGCAGTATTTT. Protein: CAWSVGFADTQYF.